Below are 4 T cell receptor beta chains sequenced from a single sample in a study of T cell responses to AZD1222 COVID-19 vaccine. The assay was immunoSEQ multiplex PCR, and TCRdb's table has in-frame clones only and misses some. The table has more than 110,000 clones, 93% seen once. This sample comprised peripheral blood, obtained on day 0 of AZD1222 vaccination. The receptors derive from an adult in good health.

The rearrangement uses TRBV9 and TRBJ2-3; 11 bases align to TRBD2. This CDR3 has 15 amino acids. Germline assignment: CDR1 SGDLS and CDR2 YYNGEE. The V and J ends lost 3 bases and 1 base, in that order; junction bases with no gene match: 1. The CDR3 DNA is TGTGCCAGCAGCGCGACTAGCGGGGGCACAGATACGCAGTATTTT. Translated: CASSATSGGTDTQYF.

The chain is built from TRBV10-3 and TRBJ1-6; the D is unclear. The CDR3 covers 14 residues. Germline V CDR1 and CDR2: ENHRY, SYGVKD. V was clipped by 6 bases and J by 3 bases, with 9 bases between them. CDR3 in amino acids: CAIRGFDYNSPLHF. CDR3 DNA sequence: TGTGCCATCAGGGGGTTCGACTATAATTCACCCCTCCACTTT.

The genes are TRBV11-2 and TRBJ2-7; D is tentatively TRBD1 or TRBD2 (5 bases each). V gave up 5 bases and J gave up 3 bases, with 14 bases separating them. Germline lookup yields CDR1 SGHAT and CDR2 FQNNGV. The CDR3 runs to 14 residues. The CDR3 bases are TGTGCCAGCAGCCCGTCCGGGACCTACTACGAGCAGTACTTC. This encodes CASSPSGTYYEQYF.

This chain joins TRBV6-5 and TRBJ1-2; a weak D match, TRBD1 (5 bases). The V gene's germline CDR1 is MNHEY and CDR2 SVGAGI. V lost 2 bases and J 1 base, leaving 8 bases between the germline ends. The CDR3 loop spans 14 amino acids. The CDR3: CASSYARVNYGYTF. Written as DNA, the CDR3 is TGTGCCAGCAGTTACGCCAGGGTTAACTATGGCTACACCTTC.